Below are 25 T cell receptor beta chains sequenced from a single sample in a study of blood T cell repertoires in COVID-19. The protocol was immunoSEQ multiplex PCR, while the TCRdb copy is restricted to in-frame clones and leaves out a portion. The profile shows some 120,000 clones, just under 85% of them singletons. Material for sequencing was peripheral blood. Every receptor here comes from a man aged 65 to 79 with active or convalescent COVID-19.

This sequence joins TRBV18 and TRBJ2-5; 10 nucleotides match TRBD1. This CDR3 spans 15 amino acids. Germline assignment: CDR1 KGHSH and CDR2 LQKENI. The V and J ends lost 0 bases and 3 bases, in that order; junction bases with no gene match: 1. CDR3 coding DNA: TGTGCCAGCTCACCACCCGGGACAGGGGAAGAGACCCAGTACTTC. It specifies CASSPPGTGEETQYF.

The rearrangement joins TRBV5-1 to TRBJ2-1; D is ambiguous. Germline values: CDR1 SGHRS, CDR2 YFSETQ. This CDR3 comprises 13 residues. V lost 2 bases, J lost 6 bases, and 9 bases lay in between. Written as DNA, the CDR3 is TGCGCCAGCAGCTTCCTAGTAGGCAATGAGCAGTTCTTC. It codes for CASSFLVGNEQFF.

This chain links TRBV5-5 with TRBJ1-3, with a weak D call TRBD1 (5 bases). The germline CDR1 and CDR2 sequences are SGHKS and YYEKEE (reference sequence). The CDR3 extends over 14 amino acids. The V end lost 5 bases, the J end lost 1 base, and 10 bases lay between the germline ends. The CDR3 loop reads CASSSGGSGNTIYF. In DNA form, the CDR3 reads TGTGCCAGCAGTTCGGGGGGGTCTGGAAACACCATATATTTT.

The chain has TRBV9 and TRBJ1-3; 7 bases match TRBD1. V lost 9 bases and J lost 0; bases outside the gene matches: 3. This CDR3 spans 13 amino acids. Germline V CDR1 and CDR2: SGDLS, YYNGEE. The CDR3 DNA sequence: TGTGCCACCGGGACAGACTCTGGAAACACCATATATTTT. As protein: CATGTDSGNTIYF.

CDR3 loop: CASSQLGTITGELFF. CDR3 DNA: TGCGCCAGCAGCCAACTCGGGACTATCACCGGGGAGCTGTTTTTT. V usage is TRBV4-1 and J usage is TRBJ2-2, with 7 nucleotides matching TRBD2. V lost 2 bases and J lost 4; bases outside the gene matches: 4. This CDR3 region has 15 residues. Germline CDR1 and CDR2: MGHRA and YSYEKL.

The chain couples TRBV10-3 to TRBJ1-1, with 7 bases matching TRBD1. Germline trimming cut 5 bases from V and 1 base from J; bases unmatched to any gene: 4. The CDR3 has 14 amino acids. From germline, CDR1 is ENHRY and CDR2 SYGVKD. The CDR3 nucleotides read TGTGCCATCAGTCAGGGGGTCGCGAACACTGAAGCTTTCTTT. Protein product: CAISQGVANTEAFF.

The CDR3: CASSPAGTRQNTGELFF. The DNA for the CDR3 is TGTGCCAGCAGCCCCGCCGGGACTAGGCAGAACACCGGGGAGCTGTTTTTT. This chain connects TRBV7-7 to TRBJ2-2, with TRBD2 identical over 8 bases. Germline values: CDR1 SSHAT, CDR2 FNYEAQ (reference sequence). The trim removed 5 bases at V and 1 base at J, leaving 9 bases unmatched. The CDR3 consists of 17 residues.

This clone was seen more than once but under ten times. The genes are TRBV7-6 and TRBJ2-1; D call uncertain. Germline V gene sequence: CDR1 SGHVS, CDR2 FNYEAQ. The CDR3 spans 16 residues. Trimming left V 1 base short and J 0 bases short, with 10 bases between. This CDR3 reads CASSLGIYSSYNEQFF. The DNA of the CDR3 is TGTGCCAGCAGCTTAGGGATCTACAGCTCCTACAATGAGCAGTTCTTC.

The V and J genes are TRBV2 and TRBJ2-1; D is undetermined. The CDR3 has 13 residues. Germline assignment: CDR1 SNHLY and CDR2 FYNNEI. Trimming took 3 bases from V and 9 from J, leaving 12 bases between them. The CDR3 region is CASSDEVFSEQFF. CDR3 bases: TGTGCCAGCAGTGATGAAGTTTTCAGTGAGCAGTTCTTC.

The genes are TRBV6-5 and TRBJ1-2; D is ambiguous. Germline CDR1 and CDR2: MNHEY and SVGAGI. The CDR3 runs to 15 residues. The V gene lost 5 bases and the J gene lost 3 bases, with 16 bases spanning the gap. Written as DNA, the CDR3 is TGTGCCAGCAGTCACACGGGGATGAAGGACTATGGCTACACCTTC. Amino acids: CASSHTGMKDYGYTF.

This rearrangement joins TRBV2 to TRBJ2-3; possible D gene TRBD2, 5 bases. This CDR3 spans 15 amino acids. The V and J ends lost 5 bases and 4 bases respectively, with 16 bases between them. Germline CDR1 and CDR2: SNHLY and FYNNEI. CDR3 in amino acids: CASSRVQRNADTQYF. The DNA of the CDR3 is TGTGCCAGCAGTCGAGTACAGCGGAACGCAGATACGCAGTATTTT.

The CDR3 sequence is CASSPIGGNYGYTF. The CDR3 coding sequence is TGTGCCAGCAGTCCCATTGGAGGTAACTATGGCTACACCTTC. The chain employs TRBV2 and TRBJ1-2; D remains unclear. Germline V gene sequence: CDR1 SNHLY, CDR2 FYNNEI. This CDR3 region has 14 residues. V lost 5 bases and J 1 base, leaving 11 bases between the germline ends.

CDR3 nucleotide sequence: TGTGCCAGCAGTTACGGACAGGAGATCTACGAGCAGTACTTC. Protein sequence: CASSYGQEIYEQYF. The gene calls are TRBV6-6 and TRBJ2-7; 7 nucleotides agree with TRBD1. The CDR3 is made up of 14 amino acids. Looked up from germline, CDR1 is MNHNY and CDR2 is SVGAGI (reference sequence). V lost 2 bases and J lost 3; bases outside the gene matches: 4.

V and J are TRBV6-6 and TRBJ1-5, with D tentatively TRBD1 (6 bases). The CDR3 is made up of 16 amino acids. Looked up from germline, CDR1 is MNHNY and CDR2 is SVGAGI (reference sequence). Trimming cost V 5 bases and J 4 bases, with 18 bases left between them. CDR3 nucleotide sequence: TGTGCCAGCAGTCCAATTGCCAGGGGACAAAATCAGCCCCAGCATTTT. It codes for CASSPIARGQNQPQHF.

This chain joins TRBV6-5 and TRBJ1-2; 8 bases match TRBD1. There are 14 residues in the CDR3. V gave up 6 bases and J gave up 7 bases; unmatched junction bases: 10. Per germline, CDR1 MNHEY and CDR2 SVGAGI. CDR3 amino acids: CASSLRTGRGGYTF. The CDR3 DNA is TGTGCCAGCAGCTTAAGGACAGGGAGAGGTGGCTACACCTTC.

The CDR3 DNA sequence: TGTGCCAGCAGTTTACCGGGGGTTCTCTATGGCTACACCTTC. Translated: CASSLPGVLYGYTF. The V call is TRBV28, the J call TRBJ1-2, with a tentative D call TRBD1 (5 bases). The germline gives CDR1 MDHEN, CDR2 SYDVKM. Trimming took 2 bases from V and 4 from J, leaving 11 bases between them. CDR3 length: 14 residues.

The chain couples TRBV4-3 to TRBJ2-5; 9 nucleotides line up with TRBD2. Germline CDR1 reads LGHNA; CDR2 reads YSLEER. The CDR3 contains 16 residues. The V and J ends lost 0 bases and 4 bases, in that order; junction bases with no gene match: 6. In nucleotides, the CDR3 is TGCGCCAGCAGCCAAGACTACGGACTAGCGACAGAGACCCAGTACTTC. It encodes CASSQDYGLATETQYF.

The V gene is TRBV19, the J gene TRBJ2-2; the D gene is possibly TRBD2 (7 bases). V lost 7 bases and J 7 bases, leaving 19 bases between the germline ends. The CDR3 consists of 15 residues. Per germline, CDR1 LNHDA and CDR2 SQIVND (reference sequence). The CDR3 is CASTKSGGAIGELFF. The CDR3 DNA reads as TGTGCCAGTACCAAATCGGGGGGCGCGATCGGGGAGCTGTTTTTT. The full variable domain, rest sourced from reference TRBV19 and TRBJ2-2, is DGGITQSPKYLFRKEGQNVTLSCEQNLNHDAMYWYRQDPGQGLRLIYYSQIVNDFQKGDIAEGYSVSREKKESFPLTVTSAQKNPTAFYLCASTKSGGAIGELFFGEGSRLTVL.

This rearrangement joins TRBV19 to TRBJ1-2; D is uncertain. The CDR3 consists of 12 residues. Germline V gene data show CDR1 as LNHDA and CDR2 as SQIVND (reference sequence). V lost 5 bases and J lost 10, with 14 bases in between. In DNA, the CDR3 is TGTGCCAGTAGTGTAGCCAGGATGGACTACACCTTC. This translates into CASSVARMDYTF.

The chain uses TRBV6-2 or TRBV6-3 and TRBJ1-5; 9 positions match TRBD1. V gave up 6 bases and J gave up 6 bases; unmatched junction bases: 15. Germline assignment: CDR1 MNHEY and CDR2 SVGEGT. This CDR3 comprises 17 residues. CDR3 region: CASSRGTGSLFSQPQHF. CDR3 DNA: TGTGCCAGCAGCCGGGGGACAGGGAGCCTCTTCAGTCAGCCCCAGCATTTT.

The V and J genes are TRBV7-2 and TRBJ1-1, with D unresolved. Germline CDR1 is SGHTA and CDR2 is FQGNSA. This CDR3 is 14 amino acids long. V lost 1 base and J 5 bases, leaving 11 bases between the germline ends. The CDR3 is CASSLVAGLTEAFF. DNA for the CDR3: TGTGCCAGCAGCTTAGTGGCAGGCCTAACTGAAGCTTTCTTT.

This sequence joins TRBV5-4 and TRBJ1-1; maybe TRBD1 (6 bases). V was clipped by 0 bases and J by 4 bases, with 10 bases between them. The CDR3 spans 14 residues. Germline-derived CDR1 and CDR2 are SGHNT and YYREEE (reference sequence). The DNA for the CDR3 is TGTGCCAGCAGCTTGGCCGGCAGGGGCACTGAAGCTTTCTTT. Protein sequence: CASSLAGRGTEAFF.

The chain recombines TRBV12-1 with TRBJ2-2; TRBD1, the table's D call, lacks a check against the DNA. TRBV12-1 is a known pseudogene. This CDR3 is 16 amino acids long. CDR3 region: CASSFPGDRVNGELFF. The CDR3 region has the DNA TGTGCCAGCAGCTTCCCAGGTGACAGGGTAAACGGGGAGCTGTTTTTT.

The CDR3: CASSGAGTGISGGYTF. As DNA, the CDR3 is TGTGCCAGCAGCGGGGCCGGGACAGGGATCAGTGGTGGCTACACCTTC. The V call is TRBV9, the J call TRBJ1-2; 9 nucleotides line up with TRBD1. Germline CDR1 is SGDLS and CDR2 is YYNGEE. CDR3 length: 16 residues. V shed 3 bases and J 7 bases; nucleotides not matched to a gene: 13. The complete variable domain, with remaining parts taken from reference TRBV9 and TRBJ1-2, reads DSGVTQTPKHLITATGQRVTLRCSPRSGDLSVYWYQQSLDQGLQFLIQYYNGEERAKGNILERFSAQQFPDLHSELNLSSLELGDSALYFCASSGAGTGISGGYTFGSGTRLTVV.

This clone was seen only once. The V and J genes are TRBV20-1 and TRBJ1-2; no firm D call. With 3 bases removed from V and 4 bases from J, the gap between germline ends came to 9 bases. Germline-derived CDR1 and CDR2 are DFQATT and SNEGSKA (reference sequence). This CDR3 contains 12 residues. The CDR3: CSASLPVYGYTF. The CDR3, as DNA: TGCAGTGCTAGTCTGCCAGTCTATGGCTACACCTTC.